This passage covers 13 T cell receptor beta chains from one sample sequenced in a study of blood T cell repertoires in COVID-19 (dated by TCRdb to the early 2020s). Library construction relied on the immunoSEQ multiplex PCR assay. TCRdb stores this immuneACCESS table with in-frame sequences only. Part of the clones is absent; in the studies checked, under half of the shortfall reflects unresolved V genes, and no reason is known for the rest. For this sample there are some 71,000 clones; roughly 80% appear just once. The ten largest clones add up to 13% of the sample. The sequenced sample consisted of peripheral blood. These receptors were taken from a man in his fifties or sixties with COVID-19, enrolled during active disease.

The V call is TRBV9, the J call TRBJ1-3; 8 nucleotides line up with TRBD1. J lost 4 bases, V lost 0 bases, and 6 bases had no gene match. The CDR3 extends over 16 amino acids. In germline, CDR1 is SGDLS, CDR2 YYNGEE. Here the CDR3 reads CASSVESRGRGNTIYF. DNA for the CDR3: TGTGCCAGCAGCGTAGAGTCCAGGGGGCGAGGAAACACCATATATTTT.

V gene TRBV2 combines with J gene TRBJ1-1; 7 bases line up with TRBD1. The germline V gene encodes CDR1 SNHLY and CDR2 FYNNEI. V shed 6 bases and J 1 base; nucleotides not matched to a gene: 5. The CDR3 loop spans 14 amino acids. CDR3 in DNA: TGTGCCAGCAGGGCGAGGACAGGGAACACTGAAGCTTTCTTT. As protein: CASRARTGNTEAFF.

This CDR3 reads CASSPQGVEQFF. The CDR3 DNA follows: TGCGCCAGCAGTCCACAGGGTGTTGAGCAGTTCTTC. The chain is built from TRBV5-1 and TRBJ2-1, with D possibly TRBD1 on 6 matching bases. CDR3 length: 12 residues. Trimming stripped 5 bases from V and 9 bases from J, with 12 bases between. Germline V gene sequence: CDR1 SGHRS, CDR2 YFSETQ.

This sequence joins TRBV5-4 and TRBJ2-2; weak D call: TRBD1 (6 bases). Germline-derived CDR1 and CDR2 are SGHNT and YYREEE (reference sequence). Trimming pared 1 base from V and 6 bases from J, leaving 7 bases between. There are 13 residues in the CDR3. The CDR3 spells CASSLQGSGELFF. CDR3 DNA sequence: TGTGCCAGCAGCTTGCAGGGGTCCGGGGAGCTGTTTTTT.

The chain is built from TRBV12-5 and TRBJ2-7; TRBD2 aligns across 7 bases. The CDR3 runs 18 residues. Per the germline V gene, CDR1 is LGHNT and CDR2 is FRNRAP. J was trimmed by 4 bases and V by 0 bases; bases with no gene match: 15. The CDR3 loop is CASGLVLHGAGRGYEQYF. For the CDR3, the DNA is TGTGCTAGTGGTTTGGTACTGCATGGCGCTGGGAGGGGTTACGAGCAGTACTTC.

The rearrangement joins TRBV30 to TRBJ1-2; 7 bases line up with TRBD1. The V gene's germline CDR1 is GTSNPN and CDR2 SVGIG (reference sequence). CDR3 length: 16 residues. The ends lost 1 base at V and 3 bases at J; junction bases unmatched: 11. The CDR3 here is CAWSGRYRGDDYGYTF. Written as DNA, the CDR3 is TGTGCCTGGAGTGGGAGATACAGGGGAGATGACTATGGCTACACCTTC.

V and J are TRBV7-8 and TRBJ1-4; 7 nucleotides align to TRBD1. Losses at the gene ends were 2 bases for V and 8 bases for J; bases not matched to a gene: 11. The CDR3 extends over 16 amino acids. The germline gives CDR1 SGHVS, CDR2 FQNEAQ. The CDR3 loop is CASSLSPWDSGEKLFF. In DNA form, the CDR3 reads TGTGCCAGCAGCTTAAGCCCATGGGACAGCGGAGAAAAACTGTTTTTT.

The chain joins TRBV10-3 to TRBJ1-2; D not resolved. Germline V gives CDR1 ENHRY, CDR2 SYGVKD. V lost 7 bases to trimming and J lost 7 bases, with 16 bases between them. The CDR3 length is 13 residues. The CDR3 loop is CAITGSGESGYTF. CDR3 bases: TGTGCCATCACAGGCTCAGGCGAGTCTGGCTACACCTTC.

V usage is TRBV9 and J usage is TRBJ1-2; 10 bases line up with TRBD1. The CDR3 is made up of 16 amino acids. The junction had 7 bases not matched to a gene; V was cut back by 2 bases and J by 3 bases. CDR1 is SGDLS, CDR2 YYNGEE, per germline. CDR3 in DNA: TGTGCCAGCAGCGTCGTAGGGACAGGGGCTGACTATGGCTACACCTTC. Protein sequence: CASSVVGTGADYGYTF.

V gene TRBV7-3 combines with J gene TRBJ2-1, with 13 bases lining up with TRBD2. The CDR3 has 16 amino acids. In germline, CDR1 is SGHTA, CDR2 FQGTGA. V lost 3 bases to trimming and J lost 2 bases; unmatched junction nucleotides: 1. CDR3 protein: CASSFGLAGAYNEQFF. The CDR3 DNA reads TGTGCCAGCAGCTTCGGACTAGCGGGGGCCTACAATGAGCAGTTCTTC.

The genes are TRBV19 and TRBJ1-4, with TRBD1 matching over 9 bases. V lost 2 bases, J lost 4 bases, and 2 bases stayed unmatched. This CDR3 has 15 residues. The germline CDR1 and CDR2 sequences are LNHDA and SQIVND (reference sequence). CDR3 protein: CASSISGQGNEKLFF. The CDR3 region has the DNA TGTGCCAGTAGTATATCGGGACAGGGTAATGAAAAACTGTTTTTT.

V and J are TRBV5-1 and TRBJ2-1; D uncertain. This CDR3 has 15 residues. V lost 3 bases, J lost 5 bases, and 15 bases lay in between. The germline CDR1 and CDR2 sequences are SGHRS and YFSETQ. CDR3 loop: CASSSGPRADNEQFF. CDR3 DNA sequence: TGCGCCAGCAGCTCCGGTCCGCGTGCCGACAATGAGCAGTTCTTC.

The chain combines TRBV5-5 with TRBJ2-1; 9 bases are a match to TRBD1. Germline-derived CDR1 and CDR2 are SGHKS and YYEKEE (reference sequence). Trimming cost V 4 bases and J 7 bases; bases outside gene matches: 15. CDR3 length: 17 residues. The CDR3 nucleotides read TGTGCCAGCAGCCAATTACCGGGACAGGGAGGGACAAATGAGCAGTTCTTC. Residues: CASSQLPGQGGTNEQFF.